The TCR beta chain under discussion was sequenced for a study of T cells in localized non-small cell lung cancer. Study results and caveats: Sequencing involved a lone tumor region, leaving heterogeneity possible. Uninvolved adjacent lung showed higher T cell clonality than tumor. Longer overall survival was associated with a higher density of T cells in the blood.

Repertoires were generated with immunoSEQ multiplex PCR, while TCRdb's copy carries only in-frame clones and drops some. The sample has around 36,000 clones; under 90% are singletons. The V end lost 4 bases, the J end lost 1 base, and 10 bases lay between the germline ends. Germline V gene sequence: CDR1 MDHEN, CDR2 SYDVKM. The CDR3 is made up of 14 amino acids. This clone was seen only once. What it recognizes is unknown. The chain has TRBV28 and TRBJ1-2; TRBD1 might be the D (6 bases). The sample here was peripheral blood mononuclear cells, taken before any cancer treatment. This clonotype originated in a male donor aged 60 or over with stage II lung adenocarcinoma. This chain's CDR3 is CASSSYRVNYGYTF. The CDR3 bases are TGTGCCAGCAGTTCCTACAGGGTTAACTATGGCTACACCTTC.